Following are 21 T cell receptor beta chains from one sample sequenced in a study of blood T cell repertoires in COVID-19. Using immunoSEQ multiplex PCR, the repertoire was profiled, and TCRdb retains in-frame clones only, with some absent. This table holds roughly 150,000 clones, roughly four fifths found once. The specimen sequenced was PBMCs or T cells enriched from blood (not recorded which). These TCRs come from a woman aged 18-30 years who had been exposed to COVID-19.

The chain carries TRBV30 and TRBJ1-6, with D unresolved. This CDR3 has 17 amino acids. Between the trimmed V and J ends, which lost 3 bases and 10 bases, there was a span of 25 bases. Germline CDR1 and CDR2: GTSNPN and SVGIG (reference sequence). The CDR3 loop is CAWRENRGGFSQSPLHF. CDR3 in DNA: TGTGCCTGGAGGGAAAATCGGGGAGGATTCTCTCAGTCACCCCTCCACTTT.

V and J are TRBV6-5 and TRBJ2-1; possibly TRBD2 for D (6 bases). CDR3 length: 15 amino acids. Trimming removed 5 bases from V and 5 bases from J, with 16 bases in between. Germline V gene sequence: CDR1 MNHEY, CDR2 SVGAGI. This CDR3 is CASSRGGLVNNEQFF. The CDR3 DNA reads as TGTGCCAGCAGTAGGGGAGGACTGGTTAACAATGAGCAGTTCTTC.

The chain uses TRBV4-2 and TRBJ1-2; unclear D gene. The V and J ends lost 1 base and 2 bases respectively, with 8 bases between them. CDR3 length: 14 residues. In germline, CDR1 is LGHNA, CDR2 YNFKEQ. Written as DNA, the CDR3 is TGTGCCAGCAGCCAAGTAGCCGGAAACTATGGCTACACCTTC. This gives the protein CASSQVAGNYGYTF.

This clone was observed once. The rearrangement uses TRBV18 and TRBJ1-3; no firm D call. CDR3 length equals 14 residues. The V end lost 0 bases, the J end lost 0 bases, and 3 bases lay between the germline ends. Germline CDR1 is KGHSH and CDR2 is LQKENI. CDR3 DNA: TGTGCCAGCTCACCACCATACTCTGGAAACACCATATATTTT. As protein: CASSPPYSGNTIYF. The whole variable domain, remainder taken from reference TRBV18 and TRBJ1-3, is NAGVMQNPRHLVRRRGQEARLRCSPMKGHSHVYWYRQLPEEGLKFMVYLQKENIIDESGMPKERFSAEFPKEGPSILRIQQVVRGDSAAYFCASSPPYSGNTIYFGEGSWLTVV.

This chain connects TRBV2 to TRBJ1-5, with 7 bases that match TRBD1. The CDR3 totals 13 residues. The junction had 2 bases not matched to a gene; V was cut back by 4 bases and J by 5 bases. Germline-derived CDR1 and CDR2 are SNHLY and FYNNEI. CDR3 sequence reads: CASSVDRDQPQHF. The CDR3, as DNA: TGTGCCAGCAGTGTCGACAGGGATCAGCCCCAGCATTTT. Drawing the rest from reference TRBV2 and TRBJ1-5, the complete variable domain is EPEVTQTPSHQVTQMGQEVILRCVPISNHLYFYWYRQILGQKVEFLVSFYNNEISEKSEIFDDQFSVERPDGSNFTLKIRSTKLEDSAMYFCASSVDRDQPQHFGDGTRLSIL.

The chain carries TRBV7-3 and TRBJ2-7, with TRBD1 matching 7 bases. The germline gives CDR1 SGHTA, CDR2 FQGTGA. J was trimmed by 4 bases and V by 5 bases; bases with no gene match: 11. The CDR3 totals 15 residues. The CDR3 region has the DNA TGTGCCAGCAGCCCCCATCAGGGGGTAAAATACGAGCAGTACTTC. It specifies CASSPHQGVKYEQYF.

This clone was picked up many times. The chain has TRBV27 and TRBJ2-2; 9 bases fit TRBD2. V lost 11 bases and J lost 0; bases outside the gene matches: 1. Germline CDR1 MNHEY, CDR2 SMNVEV (reference sequence). The CDR3 is made up of 13 amino acids. Here the CDR3 reads CAVAGANTGELFF. CDR3 DNA sequence: TGTGCCGTAGCGGGAGCGAACACCGGGGAGCTGTTTTTT.

The chain carries TRBV6-1 and TRBJ1-6; 12 nucleotides match TRBD1. Germline-derived CDR1 and CDR2 are MNHNS and SASEGT. Trimming took 4 bases from V and 10 from J; bases not matched to a gene: 8. The CDR3 has 16 residues. CDR3 nucleotide sequence: TGTGCCAGCAGTGCCAATCCCGGGACAGGGGGCTCACCCCTCCACTTT. Amino acid sequence: CASSANPGTGGSPLHF.

The chain recombines TRBV7-3 with TRBJ2-1; 11 bases fit TRBD2. With 5 bases clipped from V and 0 bases from J, the junction kept 9 bases outside the gene matches. The CDR3 is 18 residues long. Germline V CDR1 and CDR2: SGHTA, FQGTGA. The CDR3: CASSPLAGGTSSYNEQFF. The CDR3 region has the DNA TGTGCCAGCAGCCCCCTAGCGGGAGGAACGAGCTCCTACAATGAGCAGTTCTTC.

The chain joins TRBV14 to TRBJ2-1, with 13 positions matching TRBD2. J lost 0 bases, V lost 4 bases, and 12 bases had no gene match. CDR3 length: 20 amino acids. From germline, CDR1 is SGHDN and CDR2 FVKESK. The CDR3 sequence: CASSRPSGTSGIHSYNEQFF. As DNA, the CDR3 is TGTGCCAGCAGCCGCCCGTCCGGGACTAGCGGGATTCACTCCTACAATGAGCAGTTCTTC. The complete variable domain, with remaining parts taken from reference TRBV14 and TRBJ2-1, reads EAGVTQFPSHSVIEKGQTVTLRCDPISGHDNLYWYRRVMGKEIKFLLHFVKESKQDESGMPNNRFLAERTGGTYSTLKVQPAELEDSGVYFCASSRPSGTSGIHSYNEQFFGPGTRLTVL.

This chain connects TRBV27 to TRBJ2-7, with D possibly matching TRBD2 (6 bases). The V gene's germline CDR1 is MNHEY and CDR2 SMNVEV (reference sequence). The CDR3 loop spans 15 amino acids. Trimming stripped 4 bases from V and 0 bases from J, with 13 bases between. CDR3 sequence: CASSSKGLPSYEQYF. Written as DNA, the CDR3 is TGTGCCAGCAGTTCCAAGGGACTTCCCTCCTACGAGCAGTACTTC.

CDR3 region: CASSRDSGRTDTQYF. The CDR3, as DNA: TGTGCCAGCAGCCGCGATAGCGGACGCACAGATACGCAGTATTTT. V and J are TRBV7-9 and TRBJ2-3; maybe TRBD2 (6 bases). This CDR3 contains 15 residues. The V gene's germline CDR1 is SEHNR and CDR2 FQNEAQ (reference sequence). V gave up 5 bases and J gave up 1 base, with 13 bases separating them.

V gene TRBV6-5 combines with J gene TRBJ1-1; no firm D call. This CDR3 is 13 amino acids long. Trimming removed 4 bases at V and 3 bases at J, with 9 bases between. The germline V gene has CDR1 MNHEY and CDR2 SVGAGI. This CDR3 reads CASSFGGYTEAFF. CDR3 bases: TGTGCCAGCAGTTTTGGAGGGTACACTGAAGCTTTCTTT.

J is TRBJ2-5 and V is TRBV7-9; 7 positions match TRBD1. Germline CDR1 and CDR2: SEHNR and FQNEAQ (reference sequence). The CDR3 sequence is 17 residues long. With 5 bases clipped from V and 4 bases from J, the junction kept 16 bases outside the gene matches. CDR3 DNA: TGTGCCAGCAGCGCCGACAGGGATGTCAGTTGGGGAGAGACCCAGTACTTC. Encoded protein: CASSADRDVSWGETQYF.

The chain employs TRBV30 and TRBJ1-3, with no clear D. The CDR3 loop spans 14 amino acids. Between the trimmed V and J ends, which lost 2 bases and 8 bases, there was a span of 16 bases. Germline lookup yields CDR1 GTSNPN and CDR2 SVGIG (reference sequence). The CDR3 region is CAWSPHLAGDTIYF. CDR3 bases: TGTGCCTGGAGTCCCCACCTCGCCGGGGACACCATATATTTT.

This chain connects TRBV2 to TRBJ2-7, with a possible D match to TRBD1 (5 bases). V lost 6 bases and J lost 3, with 15 bases in between. The CDR3 length is 14 residues. Germline V gene lookup returns CDR1 SNHLY and CDR2 FYNNEI. CDR3 DNA: TGTGCCAGCAGCTCCGACAGCGCACACTACGAGCAGTACTTC. It encodes CASSSDSAHYEQYF.

The CDR3 nucleotides read TGTGCCTACGAACCGGGACAGCGAAATCAGCCCCAGCATTTT. The encoded protein is CAYEPGQRNQPQHF. The genes are TRBV30 and TRBJ1-5, with 7 bases matching TRBD1. Losses at the gene ends were 7 bases for V and 4 bases for J; bases not matched to a gene: 10. Germline assignment: CDR1 GTSNPN and CDR2 SVGIG (reference sequence). The CDR3 length is 14 residues.

Here the CDR3 DNA reads TGTGCCAGCATCATAGGACTAGCGGGACGCGGCGGGGAGCTGTTTTTT. Protein: CASIIGLAGRGGELFF. The rearrangement links TRBV28 to TRBJ2-2; 12 bases are a match to TRBD2. V trimming: 7 bases; J trimming: 7 bases; junction bases outside the gene matches: 10. The CDR3 has 16 residues. Per germline, CDR1 MDHEN and CDR2 SYDVKM.

The chain employs TRBV28 and TRBJ1-5; D unclear. Between the trimmed V and J ends, which lost 5 bases and 0 bases, there was a span of 17 bases. CDR3 size: 17 residues. Germline V CDR1 and CDR2: MDHEN, SYDVKM. The CDR3 DNA sequence: TGTGCCAGCAGTATCGTTACAGCCGCAAATAGCAATCAGCCCCAGCATTTT. Amino acid sequence: CASSIVTAANSNQPQHF.

The chain's CDR3 is CASSYKAGNSYGYTF. The CDR3 coding sequence is TGTGCCAGCAGTTACAAAGCAGGGAATAGCTATGGCTACACCTTC. The rearrangement links TRBV6-5 to TRBJ1-2, with D maybe TRBD1 (5 bases). Germline CDR1 and CDR2: MNHEY and SVGAGI. The CDR3 is made up of 15 amino acids. V gave up 2 bases and J gave up 4 bases, with 14 bases separating them.

The chain links TRBV19 to TRBJ2-7, with TRBD2 matching 8 bases. The CDR3 covers 18 residues. The V segment lost 6 bases and the J segment 2 bases; nucleotides outside the gene matches: 18. Germline assignment: CDR1 LNHDA and CDR2 SQIVND (reference sequence). The CDR3 is CASSSPGESGTRAYEQYF. CDR3 bases: TGTGCCAGTAGCTCCCCTGGGGAGTCCGGGACTAGAGCCTACGAGCAGTACTTC.